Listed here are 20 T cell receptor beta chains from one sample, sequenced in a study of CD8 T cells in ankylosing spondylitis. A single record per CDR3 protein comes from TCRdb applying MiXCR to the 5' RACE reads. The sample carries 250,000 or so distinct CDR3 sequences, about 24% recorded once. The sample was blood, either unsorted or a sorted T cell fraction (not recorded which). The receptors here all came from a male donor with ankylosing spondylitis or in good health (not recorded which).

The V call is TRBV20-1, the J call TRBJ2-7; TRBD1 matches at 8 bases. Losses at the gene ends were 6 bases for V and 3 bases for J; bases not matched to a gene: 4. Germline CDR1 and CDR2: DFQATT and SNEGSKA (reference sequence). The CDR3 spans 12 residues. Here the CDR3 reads CSAAGTGYEQYF. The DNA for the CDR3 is TGCAGTGCGGCCGGGACAGGCTACGAGCAGTACTTC.

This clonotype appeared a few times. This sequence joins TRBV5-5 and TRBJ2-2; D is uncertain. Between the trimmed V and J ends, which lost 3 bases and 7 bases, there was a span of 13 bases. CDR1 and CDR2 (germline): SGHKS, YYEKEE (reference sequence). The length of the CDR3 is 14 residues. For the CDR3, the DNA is TGTGCCAGCAGCTCGGTCCCTGGGATCGGGGAGCTGTTTTTT. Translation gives CASSSVPGIGELFF.

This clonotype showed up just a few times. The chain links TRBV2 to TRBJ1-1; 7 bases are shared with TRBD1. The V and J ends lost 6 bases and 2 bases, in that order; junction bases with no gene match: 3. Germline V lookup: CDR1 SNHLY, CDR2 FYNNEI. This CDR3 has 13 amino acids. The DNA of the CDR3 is TGTGCCAGCAGGACAGGGTTTAACACTGAAGCTTTCTTT. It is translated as CASRTGFNTEAFF.

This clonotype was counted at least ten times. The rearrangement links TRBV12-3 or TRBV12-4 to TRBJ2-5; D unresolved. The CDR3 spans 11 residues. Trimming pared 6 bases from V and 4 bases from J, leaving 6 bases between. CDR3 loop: CASRAVETQYF. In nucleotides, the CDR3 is TGTGCCAGCAGGGCCGTAGAGACCCAGTACTTC.

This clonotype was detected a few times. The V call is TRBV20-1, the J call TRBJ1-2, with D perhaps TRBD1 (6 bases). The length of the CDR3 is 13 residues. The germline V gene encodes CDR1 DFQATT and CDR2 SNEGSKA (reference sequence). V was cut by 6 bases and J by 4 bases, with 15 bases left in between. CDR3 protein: CSAVRGGSYGYTF. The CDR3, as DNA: TGCAGTGCGGTTCGGGGGGGCAGCTATGGCTACACCTTC.

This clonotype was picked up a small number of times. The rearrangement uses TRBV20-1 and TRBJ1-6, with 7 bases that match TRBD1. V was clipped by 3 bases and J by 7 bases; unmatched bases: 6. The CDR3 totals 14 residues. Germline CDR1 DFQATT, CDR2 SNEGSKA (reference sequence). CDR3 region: CSARKTGSNSPLHF. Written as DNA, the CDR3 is TGCAGTGCTAGGAAGACAGGGTCAAATTCACCCCTCCACTTT.

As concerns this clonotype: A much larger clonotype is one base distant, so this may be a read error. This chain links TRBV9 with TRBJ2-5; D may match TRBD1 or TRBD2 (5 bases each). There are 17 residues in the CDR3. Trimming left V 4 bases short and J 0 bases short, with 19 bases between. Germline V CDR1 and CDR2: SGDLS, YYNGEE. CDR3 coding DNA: TGTGCCAGCAGCAGAGGATGGGACGGACTCTACCAAGAGACCCAGTACTTC. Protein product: CASSRGWDGLYQETQYF. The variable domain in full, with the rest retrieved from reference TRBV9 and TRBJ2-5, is DSGVTQTPKHLITATGQRVTLRCSPRSGDLSVYWYQQSLDQGLQFLIQYYNGEERAKGNILERFSAQQFPDLHSELNLSSLELGDSALYFCASSRGWDGLYQETQYFGPGTRLLVL.

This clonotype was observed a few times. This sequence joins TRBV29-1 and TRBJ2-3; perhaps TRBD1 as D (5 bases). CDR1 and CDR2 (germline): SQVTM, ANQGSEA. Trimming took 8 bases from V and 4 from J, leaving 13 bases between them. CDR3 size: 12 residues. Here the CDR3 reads CSSSAGPDTQYF. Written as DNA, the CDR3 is TGCAGCAGTTCCGCAGGGCCAGATACGCAGTATTTT.

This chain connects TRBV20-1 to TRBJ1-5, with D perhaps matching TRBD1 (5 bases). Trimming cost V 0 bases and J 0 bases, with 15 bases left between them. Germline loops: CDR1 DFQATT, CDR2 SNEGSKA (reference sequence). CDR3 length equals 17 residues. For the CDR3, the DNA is TGCAGTGCTAGAGACATCGAGAGAGGGACTAGCAATCAGCCCCAGCATTTT. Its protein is CSARDIERGTSNQPQHF.

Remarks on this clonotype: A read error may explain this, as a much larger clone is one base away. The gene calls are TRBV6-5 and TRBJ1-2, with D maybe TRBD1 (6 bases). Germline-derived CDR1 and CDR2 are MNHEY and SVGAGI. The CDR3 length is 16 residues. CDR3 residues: CACSSQTTGGYYGYTF. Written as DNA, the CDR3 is TGTGCCTGCAGTTCCCAAACGACAGGTGGTTACTATGGCTACACCTTC.

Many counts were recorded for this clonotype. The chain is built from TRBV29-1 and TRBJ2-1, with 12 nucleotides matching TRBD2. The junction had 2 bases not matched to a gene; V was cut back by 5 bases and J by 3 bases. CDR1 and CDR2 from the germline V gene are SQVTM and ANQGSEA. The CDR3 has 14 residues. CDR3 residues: CSVLLAGGYNEQFF. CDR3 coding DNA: TGCAGCGTTCTACTAGCGGGGGGCTACAATGAGCAGTTCTTC.

The chain's CDR3 is CSASEGDEQYF. The CDR3 coding sequence is TGCAGTGCTAGTGAGGGGGACGAGCAGTACTTC. The V and J genes are TRBV20-1 and TRBJ2-7, with D perhaps TRBD1 (6 bases). The germline V gene encodes CDR1 DFQATT and CDR2 SNEGSKA (reference sequence). The CDR3 contains 11 residues. Trimming took off 3 bases at V and 5 bases at J, with 8 bases between the two ends.

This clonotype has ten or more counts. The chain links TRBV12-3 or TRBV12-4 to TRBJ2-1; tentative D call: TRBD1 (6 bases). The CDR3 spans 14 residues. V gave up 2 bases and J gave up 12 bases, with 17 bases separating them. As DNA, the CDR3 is TGTGCCAGCAGTTTAACCTACAGGGCTTATGGGCAGTTCTTC. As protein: CASSLTYRAYGQFF.

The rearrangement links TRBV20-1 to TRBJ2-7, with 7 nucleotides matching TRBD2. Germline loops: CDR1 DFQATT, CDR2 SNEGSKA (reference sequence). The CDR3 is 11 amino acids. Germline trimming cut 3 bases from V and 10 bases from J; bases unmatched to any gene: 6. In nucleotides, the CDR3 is TGCAGTGCTAGGTTGTGGGGGGGACAGTACTTC. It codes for CSARLWGGQYF.

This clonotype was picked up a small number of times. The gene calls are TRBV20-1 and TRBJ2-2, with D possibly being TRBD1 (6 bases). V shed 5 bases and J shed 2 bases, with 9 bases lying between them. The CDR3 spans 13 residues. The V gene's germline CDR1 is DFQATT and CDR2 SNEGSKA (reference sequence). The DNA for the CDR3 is TGCAGTGCTGGGACACCTAACACCGGGGAGCTGTTTTTT. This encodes CSAGTPNTGELFF.

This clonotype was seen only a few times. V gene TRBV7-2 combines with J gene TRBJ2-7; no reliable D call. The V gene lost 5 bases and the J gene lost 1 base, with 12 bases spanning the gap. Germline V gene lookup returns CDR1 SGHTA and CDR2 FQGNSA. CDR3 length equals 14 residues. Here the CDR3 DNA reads TGTGCCAGCAGCCCACAGCACAGTTCCTACGAGCAGTACTTC. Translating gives CASSPQHSSYEQYF.

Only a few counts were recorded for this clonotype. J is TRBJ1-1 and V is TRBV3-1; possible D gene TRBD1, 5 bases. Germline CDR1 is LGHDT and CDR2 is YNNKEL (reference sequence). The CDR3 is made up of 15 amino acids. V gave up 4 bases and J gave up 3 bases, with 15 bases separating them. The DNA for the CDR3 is TGTGCCAGCAGCCTGCGGGGCAGACTATACACTGAAGCTTTCTTT. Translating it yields CASSLRGRLYTEAFF.

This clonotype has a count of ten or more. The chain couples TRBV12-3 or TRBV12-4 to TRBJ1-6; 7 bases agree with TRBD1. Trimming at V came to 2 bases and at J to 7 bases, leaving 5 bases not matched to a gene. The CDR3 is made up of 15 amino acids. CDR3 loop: CASSLQTGINSPLHF. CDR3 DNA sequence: TGTGCCAGCAGTTTACAGACAGGGATCAATTCACCCCTCCACTTT.

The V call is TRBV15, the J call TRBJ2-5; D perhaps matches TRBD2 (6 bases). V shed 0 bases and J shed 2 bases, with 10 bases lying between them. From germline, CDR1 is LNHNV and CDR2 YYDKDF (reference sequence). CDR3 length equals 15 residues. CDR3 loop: CATSRDRGRQETQYF. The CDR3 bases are TGTGCCACCAGCAGAGACCGGGGGAGGCAAGAGACCCAGTACTTC. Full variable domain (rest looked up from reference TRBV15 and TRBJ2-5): DAMVIQNPRYQVTQFGKPVTLSCSQTLNHNVMYWYQQKSSQAPKLLFHYYDKDFNNEADTPDNFQSRRPNTSFCFLDIRSPGLGDTAMYLCATSRDRGRQETQYFGPGTRLLVL.

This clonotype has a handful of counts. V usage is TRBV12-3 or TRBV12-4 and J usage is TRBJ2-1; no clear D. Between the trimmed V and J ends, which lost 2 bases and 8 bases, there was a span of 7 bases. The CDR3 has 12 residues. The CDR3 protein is CASSLWGDEQFF. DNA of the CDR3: TGTGCCAGCAGTTTATGGGGTGATGAGCAGTTCTTC.